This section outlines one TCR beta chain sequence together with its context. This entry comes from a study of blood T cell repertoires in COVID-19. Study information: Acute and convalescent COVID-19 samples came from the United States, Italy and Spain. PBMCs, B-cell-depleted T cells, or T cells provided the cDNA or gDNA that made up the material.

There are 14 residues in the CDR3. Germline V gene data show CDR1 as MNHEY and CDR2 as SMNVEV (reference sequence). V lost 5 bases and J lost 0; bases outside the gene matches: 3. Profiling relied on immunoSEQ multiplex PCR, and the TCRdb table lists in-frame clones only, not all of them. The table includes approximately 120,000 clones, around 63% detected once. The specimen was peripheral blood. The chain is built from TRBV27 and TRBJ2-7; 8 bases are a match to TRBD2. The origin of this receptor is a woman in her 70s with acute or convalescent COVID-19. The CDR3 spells CASSRTSSSYEQYF. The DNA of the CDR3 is TGTGCCAGCAGTAGGACTAGCAGCTCCTACGAGCAGTACTTC.